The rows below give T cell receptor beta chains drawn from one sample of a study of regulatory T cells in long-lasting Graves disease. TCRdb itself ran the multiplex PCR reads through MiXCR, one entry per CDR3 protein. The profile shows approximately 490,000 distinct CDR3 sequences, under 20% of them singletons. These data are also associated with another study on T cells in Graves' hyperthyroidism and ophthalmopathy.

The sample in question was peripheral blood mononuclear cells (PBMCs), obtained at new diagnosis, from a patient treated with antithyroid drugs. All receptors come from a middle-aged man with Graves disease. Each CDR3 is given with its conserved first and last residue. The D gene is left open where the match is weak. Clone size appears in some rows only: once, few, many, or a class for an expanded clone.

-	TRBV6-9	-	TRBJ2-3	CASSYDAGGVDTQYF	TGTGCCAGCAGTTACGATGCAGGGGGGGTAGATACGCAGTATTTT
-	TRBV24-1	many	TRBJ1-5	CATSIRENQPQHF	TGTGCCACCTCCATTCGGGAGAATCAGCCCCAGCATTTT
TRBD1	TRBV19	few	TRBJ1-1	CASKTRDRGNTEAFF	TGTGCCAGCAAAACCAGGGACAGGGGAAACACTGAAGCTTTCTTT
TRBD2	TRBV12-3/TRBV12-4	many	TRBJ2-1	CASSSHSGPVSYNEQFF	TGTGCCAGCAGTTCCCATAGCGGGCCAGTCTCCTACAATGAGCAGTTCTTC
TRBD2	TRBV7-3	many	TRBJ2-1	CASSSGTSAYNEQFF	TGTGCCAGCAGTTCCGGGACTAGCGCCTACAATGAGCAGTTCTTC
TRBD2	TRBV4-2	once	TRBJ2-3	CASSQDMAGEADTQYF	TGTGCCAGCAGCCAAGATATGGCGGGAGAGGCAGATACGCAGTATTTT
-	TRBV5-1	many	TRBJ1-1	CASSLDTYTEAFF	TGCGCCAGCAGCTTGGACACTTACACTGAAGCTTTCTTT
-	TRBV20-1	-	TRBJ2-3	CSAPEGGGMSDTQYF	TGCAGTGCCCCCGAAGGCGGCGGGATGTCAGATACGCAGTATTTT
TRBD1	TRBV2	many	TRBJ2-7	CASREQGQGAGGEQYF	TGTGCCAGCAGGGAGCAAGGACAGGGGGCCGGAGGCGAGCAGTACTTC
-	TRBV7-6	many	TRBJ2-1	CASSLGLGDEQFF	TGTGCCAGCAGCTTAGGGTTGGGGGATGAGCAGTTCTTC
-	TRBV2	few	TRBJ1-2	CASSEALGAGYTF	TGTGCCAGCAGTGAAGCGCTCGGGGCTGGCTACACCTTC
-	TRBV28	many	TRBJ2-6	CASRVAGANVLTF	TGTGCCAGCAGAGTGGCTGGGGCCAACGTCCTGACTTTC
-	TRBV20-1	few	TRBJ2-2	CSARPHTGELFF	TGCAGTGCTAGACCCCACACCGGGGAGCTGTTTTTT
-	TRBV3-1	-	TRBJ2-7	CASSQDPLSSYEQYF	TGTGCCAGCAGCCAAGACCCCTTGAGCTCCTACGAGCAGTACTTC
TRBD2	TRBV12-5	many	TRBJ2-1	CASGFSSGVYNEQFF	TGTGCTAGTGGTTTCTCTAGCGGGGTGTACAATGAGCAGTTCTTC
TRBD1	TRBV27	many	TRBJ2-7	CASSHIPGTGSYEQYF	TGTGCCAGCAGCCACATCCCCGGGACAGGTTCCTACGAGCAGTACTTC
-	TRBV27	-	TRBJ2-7	CASSPSIGDAIIYEQYF	TGTGCCAGCAGTCCTTCGATAGGCGACGCTATTATTTACGAGCAGTACTTC
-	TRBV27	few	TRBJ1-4	CASSLNGRINEKLFF	TGTGCCAGCAGTTTAAATGGGAGGATCAATGAAAAACTGTTTTTT
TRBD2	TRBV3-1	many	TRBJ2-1	CASSQEAGGIYEQFF	TGTGCCAGCAGCCAAGAGGCGGGAGGGATCTATGAGCAGTTCTTC
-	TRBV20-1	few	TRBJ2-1	CSALRRGDEQFF	TGCAGTGCTTTGCGCAGGGGTGATGAGCAGTTCTTC
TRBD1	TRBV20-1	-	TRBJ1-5	CSARDPGGTGNQPQHF	TGCAGTGCTAGAGATCCAGGGGGCACAGGAAATCAGCCCCAGCATTTT
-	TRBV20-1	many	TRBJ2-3	CSARHTDTQYF	TGCAGTGCTCGTCACACAGATACGCAGTATTTT
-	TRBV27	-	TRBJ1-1	CASSLEFRMNTEASF	TGTGCCAGCAGTTTAGAGTTTAGAATGAACACTGAAGCTTCCTTT
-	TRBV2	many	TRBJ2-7	CASSVDSGYYEQYF	TGTGCCAGCAGCGTGGACAGCGGATACTACGAGCAGTACTTC
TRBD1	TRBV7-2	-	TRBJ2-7	CASSLESLGQGLYEQYF	TGTGCCAGCAGCTTAGAATCTTTGGGACAGGGTTTATACGAGCAGTACTTC
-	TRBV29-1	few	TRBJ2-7	CSAGTGIYEQYF	TGCAGCGCAGGGACCGGAATCTACGAGCAGTACTTC
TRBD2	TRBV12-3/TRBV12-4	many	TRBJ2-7	CASSKISGEFYEQYF	TGTGCCAGCAGTAAAATTAGCGGGGAGTTCTACGAGCAGTACTTC
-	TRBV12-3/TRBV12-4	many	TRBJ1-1	CASKPGASAGTEAFF	TGTGCCAGCAAACCAGGGGCCTCTGCGGGCACTGAAGCTTTCTTT
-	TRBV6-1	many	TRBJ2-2	CASSPGGRTGELFF	TGTGCCAGTTCCCCAGGGGGGAGGACCGGGGAGCTGTTTTTT
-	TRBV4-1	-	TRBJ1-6	CASSQDQGGSPLHF	TGTGCCAGCAGCCAAGATCAGGGAGGTTCACCCCTCCACTTT
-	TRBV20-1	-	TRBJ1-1	CSARDSGGATEAFF	TGCAGTGCTAGAGATAGTGGCGGGGCCACTGAAGCTTTCTTT
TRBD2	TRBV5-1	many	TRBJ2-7	CASKLAGGVEQYF	TGCGCCAGCAAACTAGCGGGAGGCGTCGAGCAGTACTTC
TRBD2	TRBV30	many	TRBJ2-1	CAWSGGSSYNEQFF	TGTGCCTGGTCCGGGGGGAGCTCCTACAATGAGCAGTTCTTC
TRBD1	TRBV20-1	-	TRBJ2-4	CSARDRAKNIQYF	TGCAGTGCTAGGGACAGGGCCAAAAACATTCAGTACTTC
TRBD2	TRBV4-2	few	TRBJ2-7	CASSQDESGAPYEQYF	TGTGCCAGCAGCCAAGATGAAAGCGGGGCCCCCTACGAGCAGTACTTC
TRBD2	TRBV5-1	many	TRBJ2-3	CASSSRGDTDTQYF	TGCGCCAGCAGCTCTCGGGGGGACACAGATACGCAGTATTTT
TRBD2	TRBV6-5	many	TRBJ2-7	CASSFRVGTNLFF	TGTGCCAGCAGTTTCCGCGTAGGGACTAACCTATTCTTC
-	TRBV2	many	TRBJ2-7	CARSRDDPASEQYF	TGTGCCAGAAGCCGGGACGATCCTGCCTCCGAGCAGTACTTC
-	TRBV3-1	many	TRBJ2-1	CASSQDGLSSYNEQFF	TGTGCCAGCAGCCAAGATGGTTTAAGCTCCTACAATGAGCAGTTCTTC
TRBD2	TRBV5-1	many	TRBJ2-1	CASSLEGTRTYNEQFF	TGCGCCAGCAGCTTGGAGGGGACTAGGACCTACAATGAGCAGTTCTTC